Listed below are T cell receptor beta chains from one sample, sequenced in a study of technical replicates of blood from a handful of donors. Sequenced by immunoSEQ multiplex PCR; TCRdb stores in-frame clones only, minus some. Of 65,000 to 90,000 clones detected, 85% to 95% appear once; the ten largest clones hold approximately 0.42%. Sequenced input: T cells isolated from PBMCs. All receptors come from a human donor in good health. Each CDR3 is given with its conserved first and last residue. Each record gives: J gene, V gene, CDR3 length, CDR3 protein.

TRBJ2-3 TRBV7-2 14 CASSPGLAIDTQYF
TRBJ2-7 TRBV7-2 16 CASSLQTSGIKYEQYF
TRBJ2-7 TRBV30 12 CAWRPDGGEQYF
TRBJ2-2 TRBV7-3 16 CASSLSRAGESGELFF
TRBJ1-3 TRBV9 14 CASSVDISGNTIYF
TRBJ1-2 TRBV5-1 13 CASSAGTGYGYTF
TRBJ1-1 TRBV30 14 CAWNPNRERAEAFF
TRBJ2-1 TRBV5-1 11 CASSLDYEQFF
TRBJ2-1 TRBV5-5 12 CASERAGNEQFF
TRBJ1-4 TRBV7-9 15 CASSLSRTVNEKLFF